This TCR beta chain was identified during a study of T cells in narcolepsy. About the research overall: Healthy controls were enrolled alongside patients with narcolepsy type 1 or type 2.

The V gene's germline CDR1 is MDHEN and CDR2 SYDVKM. With 3 bases removed from V and 2 bases from J, the gap between germline ends came to 9 bases. The CDR3 length is 14 residues. General study points: Comparing one patient's CSF and blood CD4+ clonotypes highlighted HCRT- and TRIB2-specific autoreactive clonotypes. No autoreactive T cell clone sequences appeared in some memory CD4+ repertoires. Blood of same and different patients, but not healthy controls, reportedly held recurring autoreactive clonotypes.

The assay was immunoSEQ multiplex PCR, and TCRdb's table has in-frame clones only and misses some. This table holds around 24,000 clones, approximately 84% found once. The sample holds a few counts of this clone. The antigen remains undetermined. The sequenced sample was CD45RA- memory CD4+ T cells from PBMCs. The source is a human donor with narcolepsy. The V call is TRBV28, the J call TRBJ2-3; no firm D call. The CDR3 region is CASSFQDHTDTQYF. CDR3 nucleotide sequence: TGTGCCAGCAGTTTTCAGGACCACACAGATACGCAGTATTTT.